Listed below are T cell receptor beta chains from one sample, sequenced in a study of cytomegalovirus exposure and HLA in healthy donors. Only in-frame clones appear in the TCRdb table, and some are missing; sequencing was by immunoSEQ multiplex PCR. The sample consists of roughly 100,000 clones, about 76% of them appearing once. The material sequenced was PBMCs. These receptor sequences come from a woman in her forties or fifties in good health and CMV-seropositive. The CDR3 runs from the conserved cysteine through the conserved F or W. The order of the fields is V gene, D gene, clone size, CDR3 length, J gene, CDR3 protein, CDR3 DNA. The D gene is left open where the match is weak. Clone sizes are given selectively: once, few, many, or a class where the clone is expanded.

V gene: TRBV28
D gene: NA
clone size: NA
CDR3 length: 15
J gene: TRBJ1-4
CDR3 protein: CASSLGAATNEKLFF
CDR3 DNA: TGTGCCAGCAGTTTAGGGGCTGCAACTAATGAAAAACTGTTTTTT

V gene: TRBV7-9
D gene: TRBD1
clone size: NA
CDR3 length: 17
J gene: TRBJ1-3
CDR3 protein: CSSSPKTGLVSGNTIYF
CDR3 DNA: TGTTCCAGCAGCCCCAAGACAGGGCTAGTCTCTGGAAACACCATATATTTT

V gene: TRBV19
D gene: TRBD2
clone size: NA
CDR3 length: 14
J gene: TRBJ2-1
CDR3 protein: CASSRAGDYNEQFF
CDR3 DNA: TGTGCCAGTAGTCGGGCGGGGGACTACAATGAGCAGTTCTTC

V gene: TRBV28
D gene: TRBD1
clone size: NA
CDR3 length: 14
J gene: TRBJ1-2
CDR3 protein: CASSWGGTGEGYTF
CDR3 DNA: TGTGCCAGCAGTTGGGGGGGGACAGGAGAGGGCTACACCTTC

V gene: TRBV9
D gene: TRBD2
clone size: few
CDR3 length: 16
J gene: TRBJ2-5
CDR3 protein: CASSVGQRGGRETQYF
CDR3 DNA: TGTGCCAGCAGCGTAGGTCAGCGGGGGGGCCGGGAGACCCAGTACTTC

V gene: TRBV9
D gene: NA
clone size: NA
CDR3 length: 15
J gene: TRBJ1-2
CDR3 protein: CASSVGTGPDYGYTF
CDR3 DNA: TGTGCCAGCAGCGTAGGAACAGGGCCGGACTATGGCTACACCTTC

V gene: TRBV6-5
D gene: TRBD1
clone size: few
CDR3 length: 15
J gene: TRBJ1-3
CDR3 protein: CASSPRTGLGNTIYF
CDR3 DNA: TGTGCCAGCAGTCCGCGGACAGGGCTTGGAAACACCATATATTTT

V gene: TRBV19
D gene: NA
clone size: NA
CDR3 length: 15
J gene: TRBJ1-1
CDR3 protein: CASSPRSPLATEAFF
CDR3 DNA: TGTGCCAGTAGTCCCCGTTCTCCCTTAGCCACTGAAGCTTTCTTT

V gene: TRBV7-2
D gene: TRBD2
clone size: NA
CDR3 length: 15
J gene: TRBJ2-5
CDR3 protein: CASSFSGGAGETQYF
CDR3 DNA: TGTGCCAGCAGCTTCAGCGGGGGGGCCGGAGAGACCCAGTACTTC

V gene: TRBV7-6
D gene: NA
clone size: once
CDR3 length: 15
J gene: TRBJ1-1
CDR3 protein: CASSSFLQGHSEAFF
CDR3 DNA: TGTGCCAGCAGCTCATTTCTACAAGGTCACTCGGAGGCTTTCTTT

V gene: TRBV7-3
D gene: TRBD1
clone size: NA
CDR3 length: 15
J gene: TRBJ1-2
CDR3 protein: CASSHGRQGAGGYTF
CDR3 DNA: TGTGCCAGCAGCCATGGGCGACAGGGGGCCGGTGGCTACACCTTC

V gene: TRBV7-2
D gene: TRBD1
clone size: NA
CDR3 length: 14
J gene: TRBJ2-1
CDR3 protein: CASSFDRVRNEQFF
CDR3 DNA: TGTGCCAGCAGCTTCGACAGGGTAAGGAATGAGCAGTTCTTC

V gene: TRBV29-1
D gene: NA
clone size: NA
CDR3 length: 12
J gene: TRBJ2-3
CDR3 protein: CSVVLGRDTQYF
CDR3 DNA: TGCAGCGTTGTGCTAGGTCGGGATACGCAGTATTTT

V gene: TRBV5-1
D gene: NA
clone size: NA
CDR3 length: 14
J gene: TRBJ2-3
CDR3 protein: CASSLGQALDTQYF
CDR3 DNA: TGCGCCAGCAGCTTGGGCCAGGCTCTTGATACGCAGTATTTT

V gene: TRBV28
D gene: TRBD2
clone size: NA
CDR3 length: 17
J gene: TRBJ2-3
CDR3 protein: CASSPWGAGGNTDTQYF
CDR3 DNA: TGTGCCAGCTCCCCATGGGGTGCGGGGGGCAACACAGATACGCAGTATTTT

V gene: TRBV6-5
D gene: NA
clone size: few
CDR3 length: 14
J gene: TRBJ2-7
CDR3 protein: CASSYSQGHYEQYF
CDR3 DNA: TGTGCCAGCAGTTACTCGCAGGGGCACTACGAGCAGTACTTC

V gene: TRBV28
D gene: TRBD2
clone size: NA
CDR3 length: 16
J gene: TRBJ2-7
CDR3 protein: CASSLYSGGASYEQYF
CDR3 DNA: TGTGCCAGCAGTTTATATAGCGGGGGGGCATCCTACGAGCAGTACTTC

V gene: TRBV4-3
D gene: NA
clone size: NA
CDR3 length: 15
J gene: TRBJ1-5
CDR3 protein: CASSQDNQGYQPQHF
CDR3 DNA: TGCGCCAGCAGCCAAGATAACCAGGGATATCAGCCCCAGCATTTT

V gene: TRBV7-3
D gene: NA
clone size: once
CDR3 length: 15
J gene: TRBJ1-1
CDR3 protein: CASSSGTPLNTEAFF
CDR3 DNA: TGTGCCAGCAGCTCCGGGACACCACTGAACACTGAAGCTTTCTTT

V gene: TRBV7-2
D gene: NA
clone size: once
CDR3 length: 14
J gene: TRBJ2-5
CDR3 protein: CASGFQAGQETQYF
CDR3 DNA: TGTGCCAGCGGCTTTCAGGCAGGTCAAGAGACCCAGTACTTC

V gene: TRBV6-6
D gene: NA
clone size: NA
CDR3 length: 13
J gene: TRBJ1-5
CDR3 protein: CASSPNSNQPQHF
CDR3 DNA: TGTGCCAGCAGCCCTAATAGCAATCAGCCCCAGCATTTT

V gene: TRBV6-5
D gene: NA
clone size: NA
CDR3 length: 15
J gene: TRBJ2-3
CDR3 protein: CASSLGGARTDTQYF
CDR3 DNA: TGTGCCAGCAGCCTGGGGGGGGCACGCACAGATACGCAGTATTTT

V gene: TRBV7-7
D gene: NA
clone size: NA
CDR3 length: 15
J gene: TRBJ2-5
CDR3 protein: CASSLGQGLGETQYF
CDR3 DNA: TGTGCTAGCAGCTTAGGTCAGGGTTTGGGAGAGACCCAGTACTTC

V gene: TRBV28
D gene: TRBD1
clone size: NA
CDR3 length: 15
J gene: TRBJ2-2
CDR3 protein: CASSFWDSSTGELFF
CDR3 DNA: TGTGCCAGCAGTTTCTGGGACAGCAGCACCGGGGAGCTGTTTTTT

V gene: TRBV5-1
D gene: NA
clone size: NA
CDR3 length: 16
J gene: TRBJ2-5
CDR3 protein: CASSLDHFGPPETQYF
CDR3 DNA: TGCGCCAGCAGCTTGGATCATTTTGGGCCCCCAGAGACCCAGTACTTC

V gene: TRBV7-9
D gene: NA
clone size: few
CDR3 length: 16
J gene: TRBJ1-6
CDR3 protein: CASSLGRRSVGSPLHF
CDR3 DNA: TGTGCCAGCAGCTTAGGACGGAGATCGGTCGGTTCACCCCTCCACTTT

V gene: TRBV10-3
D gene: TRBD2
clone size: NA
CDR3 length: 14
J gene: TRBJ2-2
CDR3 protein: CAISEGGDTGELFF
CDR3 DNA: TGTGCCATCAGTGAGGGGGGGGACACCGGGGAGCTGTTTTTT

V gene: TRBV5-1
D gene: NA
clone size: few
CDR3 length: 16
J gene: TRBJ2-5
CDR3 protein: CASSLGGGLPQETQYF
CDR3 DNA: TGCGCCAGCAGCTTGGGGGGCGGCCTCCCTCAAGAGACCCAGTACTTC

V gene: TRBV28
D gene: NA
clone size: NA
CDR3 length: 13
J gene: TRBJ1-1
CDR3 protein: CASRGTSHTEAFF
CDR3 DNA: TGTGCCAGCCGGGGGACCTCCCACACTGAAGCTTTCTTT

V gene: TRBV11-3
D gene: TRBD2
clone size: NA
CDR3 length: 16
J gene: TRBJ2-3
CDR3 protein: CASSFLIAGVTDTQYF
CDR3 DNA: TGTGCCAGCAGCTTTTTAATAGCGGGGGTAACAGATACGCAGTATTTT

V gene: TRBV27
D gene: NA
clone size: NA
CDR3 length: 14
J gene: TRBJ1-3
CDR3 protein: CASSFRDSGNTIYF
CDR3 DNA: TGTGCCAGCAGTTTCAGGGACTCTGGAAACACCATATATTTT

V gene: TRBV30
D gene: NA
clone size: NA
CDR3 length: 13
J gene: TRBJ2-3
CDR3 protein: CACDTGYTDTQYF
CDR3 DNA: TGTGCCTGTGACACAGGTTACACAGATACGCAGTATTTT

V gene: TRBV7-9
D gene: NA
clone size: NA
CDR3 length: 16
J gene: TRBJ2-7
CDR3 protein: CASSARTGRGWYEQYF
CDR3 DNA: TGTGCCAGCAGCGCCCGGACAGGGCGGGGGTGGTACGAGCAGTACTTC

V gene: TRBV7-2
D gene: TRBD1
clone size: few
CDR3 length: 15
J gene: TRBJ1-3
CDR3 protein: CASRLTGGMGNTIYF
CDR3 DNA: TGTGCCAGCAGACTTACAGGGGGTATGGGGAACACCATATATTTT

V gene: TRBV7-2
D gene: TRBD1
clone size: NA
CDR3 length: 16
J gene: TRBJ1-2
CDR3 protein: CASSLLGQGHNYGYTF
CDR3 DNA: TGTGCCAGCAGTCTACTAGGACAGGGCCATAACTATGGCTACACCTTC

V gene: TRBV6-1
D gene: TRBD2
clone size: NA
CDR3 length: 15
J gene: TRBJ2-5
CDR3 protein: CASRNLLAGVETQYF
CDR3 DNA: TGTGCCAGCAGGAACCTACTAGCGGGGGTAGAGACCCAGTACTTC

V gene: TRBV11-1
D gene: NA
clone size: NA
CDR3 length: 15
J gene: TRBJ2-7
CDR3 protein: CASSLREKSAYEQYF
CDR3 DNA: TGTGCCAGCAGCTTGCGGGAAAAGTCGGCCTACGAGCAGTACTTC

V gene: TRBV28
D gene: TRBD1
clone size: NA
CDR3 length: 17
J gene: TRBJ1-4
CDR3 protein: CASSPLRAGTGNEKLFF
CDR3 DNA: TGTGCCAGCAGTCCCCTGAGGGCCGGGACAGGGAATGAAAAACTGTTTTTT

V gene: TRBV18
D gene: NA
clone size: NA
CDR3 length: 14
J gene: TRBJ1-2
CDR3 protein: CASSPTVRDYGYTF
CDR3 DNA: TGTGCCAGCTCACCTACAGTGCGCGACTATGGCTACACCTTC

V gene: TRBV9
D gene: NA
clone size: few
CDR3 length: 15
J gene: TRBJ2-3
CDR3 protein: CASSVGLTGSYTQYF
CDR3 DNA: TGTGCCAGCAGCGTTGGACTGACAGGTTCATATACGCAGTATTTT

V gene: TRBV5-1
D gene: TRBD2
clone size: NA
CDR3 length: 15
J gene: TRBJ2-7
CDR3 protein: CASSLVGGDYYEQYF
CDR3 DNA: TGCGCCAGCAGCTTGGTGGGGGGGGATTACTACGAGCAGTACTTC

V gene: TRBV9
D gene: TRBD2
clone size: NA
CDR3 length: 18
J gene: TRBJ2-1
CDR3 protein: CASSALGTSGGAANEQFF
CDR3 DNA: TGTGCCAGCAGCGCCCTGGGGACTAGCGGGGGGGCCGCGAATGAGCAGTTCTTC

V gene: TRBV7-7
D gene: NA
clone size: NA
CDR3 length: 14
J gene: TRBJ2-5
CDR3 protein: CASSPGTHQETQYF
CDR3 DNA: TGTGCTAGCAGCCCCGGGACACACCAAGAGACCCAGTACTTC

V gene: TRBV18
D gene: TRBD1
clone size: NA
CDR3 length: 16
J gene: TRBJ1-1
CDR3 protein: CASSPWDRGPGTEAFF
CDR3 DNA: TGTGCCAGCTCACCCTGGGACAGGGGGCCGGGTACTGAAGCTTTCTTT

V gene: TRBV6-5
D gene: TRBD1
clone size: NA
CDR3 length: 14
J gene: TRBJ2-7
CDR3 protein: CASSGTGGYYEQYF
CDR3 DNA: TGTGCCAGCAGCGGGACAGGGGGGTACTACGAGCAGTACTTC

V gene: TRBV27
D gene: NA
clone size: NA
CDR3 length: 15
J gene: TRBJ1-2
CDR3 protein: CASSLRHLSNYGYTF
CDR3 DNA: TGTGCCAGCAGTTTGCGGCACCTATCTAACTATGGCTACACCTTC

V gene: TRBV27
D gene: TRBD2
clone size: NA
CDR3 length: 16
J gene: TRBJ2-3
CDR3 protein: CASSLIPSGGTDTQYF
CDR3 DNA: TGTGCCAGCAGTTTAATCCCTAGCGGGGGAACAGATACGCAGTATTTT

V gene: TRBV28
D gene: NA
clone size: NA
CDR3 length: 14
J gene: TRBJ1-2
CDR3 protein: CASSLTRVSYGYTF
CDR3 DNA: TGTGCCAGCAGTTTAACTCGAGTGAGCTATGGCTACACCTTC

V gene: TRBV9
D gene: NA
clone size: NA
CDR3 length: 16
J gene: TRBJ2-3
CDR3 protein: CASSPGTMDETDTQYF
CDR3 DNA: TGTGCCAGCAGCCCCGGGACAATGGACGAAACAGATACGCAGTATTTT

V gene: TRBV20-1
D gene: NA
clone size: NA
CDR3 length: 11
J gene: TRBJ2-7
CDR3 protein: CSASRDSQQYF
CDR3 DNA: TGCAGTGCTAGCCGGGACTCACAGCAGTACTTC

V gene: TRBV19
D gene: TRBD1
clone size: NA
CDR3 length: 18
J gene: TRBJ2-3
CDR3 protein: CASSIDLGAGGGTDTQYF
CDR3 DNA: TGTGCCAGTAGTATAGATCTCGGCGCAGGGGGCGGCACAGATACGCAGTATTTT

V gene: TRBV7-2
D gene: TRBD2
clone size: once
CDR3 length: 15
J gene: TRBJ2-2
CDR3 protein: CASRSGGANTGELFF
CDR3 DNA: TGTGCCAGCAGGTCCGGGGGGGCGAACACCGGGGAGCTGTTTTTT

V gene: TRBV19
D gene: NA
clone size: NA
CDR3 length: 16
J gene: TRBJ2-1
CDR3 protein: CASRDLLAEAYNEQFF
CDR3 DNA: TGTGCCAGTAGAGACCTCTTAGCGGAAGCTTACAATGAGCAGTTCTTC

V gene: TRBV23-1
D gene: NA
clone size: NA
CDR3 length: 15
J gene: TRBJ1-3
CDR3 protein: CASSHFLNSGNTIYF
CDR3 DNA: TGCGCCAGCAGTCATTTCCTTAACTCTGGAAACACCATATATTTT